This is a list of T cell receptor beta chains from one sample in a study of regulatory T cells in long-lasting Graves disease. TCRdb analysed the multiplex PCR reads with MiXCR anew, one entry per CDR3 protein. Among around 460,000 distinct CDR3 sequences listed, about 14% were seen once. The same data also went into a second study, on T cells in Graves' hyperthyroidism and ophthalmopathy.

The sample consisted of peripheral blood mononuclear cells (PBMCs), taken at new diagnosis, from a patient treated with antithyroid drugs. The origin of the receptors is a woman aged 45-65 years with Graves disease. Each CDR3 is given with its conserved first and last residue. The D gene is left open where the match is weak. Where a row states a size, it is once, few, many or the class of an expanded clone; other rows omit it.

abundance,v_gene,j_gene,d_gene,CDR3aa,CDR3nt
many,TRBV14,TRBJ2-5,-,CASSQAVIETQYF,TGTGCCAGCAGCCAGGCAGTGATCGAGACCCAGTACTTC
many,TRBV6-1,TRBJ2-3,TRBD1,CASRLETGLSTDTQYF,TGTGCCAGCAGACTTGAGACAGGGCTAAGCACAGATACGCAGTATTTT
many,TRBV12-3/TRBV12-4,TRBJ2-2,TRBD2,CASSLMAGVHGELFF,TGTGCCAGCAGTTTAATGGCGGGAGTCCACGGGGAGCTGTTTTTT
many,TRBV6-2/TRBV6-3,TRBJ2-5,TRBD1,CASSYSSPGQSVTQYF,TGTGCCAGCAGTTACTCGAGTCCGGGACAGTCAGTGACCCAGTACTTC
many,TRBV6-1,TRBJ2-7,TRBD1,CASSEWGTGLFLAKYEQYF,TGTGCCAGCAGTGAATGGGGGACAGGGCTTTTTTTAGCGAAATACGAGCAGTACTTC
many,TRBV28,TRBJ1-6,-,CASSQISPDRHGYNSPLHF,TGTGCCAGCAGCCAAATATCACCTGACAGGCATGGCTATAATTCACCCCTCCACTTT
many,TRBV24-1,TRBJ2-2,-,CATSDIGLDTGELFF,TGTGCCACCAGTGATATAGGATTAGACACCGGGGAGCTGTTTTTT
many,TRBV7-2,TRBJ2-1,-,CASSFSLIVGSHEQFF,TGTGCCAGCAGCTTTAGCTTGATAGTCGGGAGTCACGAGCAGTTCTTC
many,TRBV5-5,TRBJ1-1,TRBD1,CASSFLTGETEAFF,TGTGCCAGCAGCTTCTTGACAGGGGAGACTGAAGCTTTCTTT
-,TRBV29-1,TRBJ1-5,-,CSVVLGDLNQPQHF,TGCAGCGTTGTTTTAGGGGATCTTAATCAGCCCCAGCATTTT
-,TRBV7-9,TRBJ2-6,-,CASSLIGWDNSGANVLTF,TGTGCCAGCAGCTTAATAGGTTGGGACAACTCTGGGGCCAACGTCCTGACTTTC
many,TRBV20-1,TRBJ2-7,TRBD1,CSVLDHGTGRVEQYF,TGCAGTGTCCTTGACCATGGGACAGGGCGGGTCGAGCAGTACTTC
-,TRBV12-3/TRBV12-4,TRBJ2-1,TRBD2,CASSPCRTSGPAADEQFF,TGTGCCAGCAGTCCTTGCCGGACTAGCGGACCAGCGGCCGATGAGCAGTTCTTC
many,TRBV12-3/TRBV12-4,TRBJ2-2,TRBD2,CASSVLSGGTGELFF,TGTGCCAGCAGTGTACTCAGCGGGGGCACCGGGGAGCTGTTTTTT
few,TRBV6-5,TRBJ1-4,-,CASSYSEGGSEKLFF,TGTGCCAGCAGTTACTCGGAGGGCGGAAGTGAAAAACTGTTTTTT
-,TRBV14,TRBJ1-2,-,CASSPREIYGYTF,TGTGCCAGCAGCCCTCGTGAGATCTATGGCTACACCTTC